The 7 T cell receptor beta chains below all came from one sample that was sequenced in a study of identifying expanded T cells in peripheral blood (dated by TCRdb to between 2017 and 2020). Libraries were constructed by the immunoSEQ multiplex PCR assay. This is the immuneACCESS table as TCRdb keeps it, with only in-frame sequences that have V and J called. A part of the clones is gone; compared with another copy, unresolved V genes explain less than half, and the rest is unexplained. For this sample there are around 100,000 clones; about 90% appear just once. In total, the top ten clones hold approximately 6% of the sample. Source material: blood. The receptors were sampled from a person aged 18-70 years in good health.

CDR3 nucleotide sequence: TGTGCCAGCACCGGGACACCCTACTACGAGCAGTACTTC. Protein product: CASTGTPYYEQYF. The chain joins TRBV25-1 to TRBJ2-7, with a possible D match to TRBD1 (6 bases). This CDR3 comprises 13 residues. Germline V lookup: CDR1 MGHDK, CDR2 SYGVNS. The ends were cut back, 7 bases at V and 3 bases at J, with 13 bases in the middle.

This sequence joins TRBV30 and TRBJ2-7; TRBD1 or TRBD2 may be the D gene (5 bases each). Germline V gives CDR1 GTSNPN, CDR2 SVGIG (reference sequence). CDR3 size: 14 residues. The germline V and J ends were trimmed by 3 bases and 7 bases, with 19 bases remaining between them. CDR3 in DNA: TGTGCCTGGAGCATAAAGGGACCGAGGTGGGAGCAGTACTTC. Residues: CAWSIKGPRWEQYF.

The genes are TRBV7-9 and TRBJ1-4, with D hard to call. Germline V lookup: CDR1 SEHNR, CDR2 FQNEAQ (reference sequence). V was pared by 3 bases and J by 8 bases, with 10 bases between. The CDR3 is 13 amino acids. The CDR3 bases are TGTGCCAGCAGCTTCCAGATCGGGGAAAAACTGTTTTTT. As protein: CASSFQIGEKLFF.

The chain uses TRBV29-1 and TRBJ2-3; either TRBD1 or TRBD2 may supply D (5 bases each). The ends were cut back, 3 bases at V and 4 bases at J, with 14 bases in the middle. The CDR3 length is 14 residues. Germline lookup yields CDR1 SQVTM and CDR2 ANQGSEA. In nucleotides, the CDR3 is TGCAGCGTTGAGGGGGTGTCAGGTTCAGATACGCAGTATTTT. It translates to CSVEGVSGSDTQYF.

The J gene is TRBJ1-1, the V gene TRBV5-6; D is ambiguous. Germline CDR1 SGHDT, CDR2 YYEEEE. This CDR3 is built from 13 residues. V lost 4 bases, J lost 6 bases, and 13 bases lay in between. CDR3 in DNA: TGTGCCAGCAGCCCCGGGGTTGCGCCTGAAGCTTTCTTT. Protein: CASSPGVAPEAFF.

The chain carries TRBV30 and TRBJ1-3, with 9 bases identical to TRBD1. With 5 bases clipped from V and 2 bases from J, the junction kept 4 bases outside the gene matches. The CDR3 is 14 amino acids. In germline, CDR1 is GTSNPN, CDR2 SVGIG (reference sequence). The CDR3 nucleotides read TGTGCCTGGTCACAGGGGGCCACTGGAAACACCATATATTTT. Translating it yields CAWSQGATGNTIYF.

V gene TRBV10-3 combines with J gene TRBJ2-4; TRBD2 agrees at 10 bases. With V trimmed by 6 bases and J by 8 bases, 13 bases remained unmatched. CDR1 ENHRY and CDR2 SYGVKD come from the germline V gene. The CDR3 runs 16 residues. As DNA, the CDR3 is TGTGCCATCAGCCCCGGTTTAGCGGGGGGCCCGGACATTCAGTACTTC. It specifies CAISPGLAGGPDIQYF.